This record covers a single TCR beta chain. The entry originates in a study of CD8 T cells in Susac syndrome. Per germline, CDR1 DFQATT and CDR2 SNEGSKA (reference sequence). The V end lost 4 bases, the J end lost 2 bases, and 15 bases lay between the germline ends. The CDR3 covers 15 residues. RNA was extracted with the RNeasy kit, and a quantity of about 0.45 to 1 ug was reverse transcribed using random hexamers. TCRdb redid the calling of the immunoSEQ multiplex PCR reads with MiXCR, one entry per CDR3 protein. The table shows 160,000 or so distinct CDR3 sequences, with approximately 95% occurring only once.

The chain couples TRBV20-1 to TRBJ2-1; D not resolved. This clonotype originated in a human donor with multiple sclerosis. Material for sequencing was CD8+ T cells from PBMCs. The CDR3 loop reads CSAIIPRSPYNEQFF. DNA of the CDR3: TGCAGTGCTATAATCCCCCGGAGCCCCTACAATGAGCAGTTCTTC.